A single sample gave rise to the 10 T cell receptor beta chains below, sequenced in a study of control samples from healthy donors and cancer patients. This table comes from immunoSEQ multiplex PCR, and its TCRdb copy is limited to in-frame clones, with some not included. The sample has around 140,000 clones; around 90% are singletons. The source material was blood. The source is a young man in good health.

This sequence joins TRBV20-1 and TRBJ1-6, with D possibly being TRBD1 (6 bases). In germline, CDR1 is DFQATT, CDR2 SNEGSKA (reference sequence). The CDR3 is 14 residues long. V shed 3 bases and J shed 7 bases, with 13 bases lying between them. CDR3 amino acids: CSASHGGENSPLHF. The CDR3 DNA reads TGCAGTGCTAGTCACGGGGGCGAAAATTCACCCCTCCACTTT.

This chain connects TRBV19 to TRBJ2-2, with 11 bases aligning to TRBD1. The CDR3 totals 15 residues. Trimming removed 3 bases from V and 5 bases from J; junction bases left unmatched: 2. Germline CDR1 LNHDA, CDR2 SQIVND (reference sequence). As DNA, the CDR3 is TGTGCCAGTAGTATTAGGGACAGGGGGACCGGGGAGCTGTTTTTT. Its protein is CASSIRDRGTGELFF.

This sequence joins TRBV4-2 and TRBJ2-1; 9 bases are a match to TRBD2. The CDR3 consists of 14 residues. The V segment lost 10 bases and the J segment 8 bases; nucleotides outside the gene matches: 12. Germline V gene lookup returns CDR1 LGHNA and CDR2 YNFKEQ. CDR3 in amino acids: CATKGSGGSDEQFF. In DNA, the CDR3 is TGTGCCACAAAGGGGAGCGGGGGGAGTGATGAGCAGTTCTTC.

The J gene is TRBJ2-1, the V gene TRBV4-2, with a possible D match to TRBD2 (6 bases). Trimming took 4 bases from V and 6 from J, leaving 10 bases between them. Germline-derived CDR1 and CDR2 are LGHNA and YNFKEQ. CDR3 size: 13 residues. CDR3 loop: CASSPDGGNEQFF. Written as DNA, the CDR3 is TGTGCCAGCAGCCCTGACGGGGGCAATGAGCAGTTCTTC.

The chain uses TRBV18 and TRBJ1-6; D possibly corresponds to TRBD1 (6 bases). The CDR3 is made up of 15 amino acids. Trimming took 1 base from V and 7 from J, leaving 11 bases between them. Germline V gene lookup returns CDR1 KGHSH and CDR2 LQKENI. CDR3 nucleotides: TGTGCCAGCTCACCACTCCCAGGGGACAATTCACCCCTCCACTTT. Translating gives CASSPLPGDNSPLHF.

The chain employs TRBV14 and TRBJ2-1, with D perhaps assigned TRBD1 or TRBD2 (5 bases each). The CDR3 length is 11 residues. Per the germline V gene, CDR1 is SGHDN and CDR2 is FVKESK. The V gene lost 8 bases and the J gene lost 9 bases, with 11 bases spanning the gap. The CDR3 nucleotides are TGTGCCAGCTACTTGGGGACTGAGCAGTTCTTC. Its translation: CASYLGTEQFF.

This chain connects TRBV10-3 to TRBJ2-7, with 9 positions matching TRBD1. J gave up 4 bases and V 3 bases, and 10 bases lay outside the gene matches. Looked up from germline, CDR1 is ENHRY and CDR2 is SYGVKD. This CDR3 region has 16 residues. CDR3 nucleotide sequence: TGTGCCATCAGTGATGGGGTGGGGACAGGGACTTACGAGCAGTACTTC. This codes for CAISDGVGTGTYEQYF.

This clone has only one observation. V gene TRBV5-1 combines with J gene TRBJ2-5, with D possibly TRBD2 on 7 matching bases. This CDR3 region has 17 residues. Trimming stripped 4 bases from V and 5 bases from J, with 24 bases between. Germline loops: CDR1 SGHRS, CDR2 YFSETQ. For the CDR3, the DNA is TGCGCCAGCAGCCTAGGTGGGGGGGGCCCCCGGTCGGAGACCCAGTACTTC. Translation gives CASSLGGGGPRSETQYF.

V is TRBV18 and J is TRBJ2-7; unclear D gene. Germline CDR1 reads KGHSH; CDR2 reads LQKENI. CDR3 length equals 11 residues. Trimming removed 6 bases from V and 5 bases from J, with 8 bases in between. The CDR3 region is CASSREDEQYF. The CDR3 DNA follows: TGTGCCAGCTCCCGCGAGGACGAGCAGTACTTC.

This rearrangement joins TRBV11-2 to TRBJ2-4; possibly TRBD1 for D (6 bases). V lost 4 bases and J lost 3, with 13 bases in between. From germline, CDR1 is SGHAT and CDR2 FQNNGV. This CDR3 is 15 amino acids long. The CDR3 coding sequence is TGTGCCAGCAGCTCGGTCAGGGGTGTCAAAAACATTCAGTACTTC. Its protein is CASSSVRGVKNIQYF. Full variable domain (missing parts from reference TRBV11-2 and TRBJ2-4): EAGVAQSPRYKIIEKRQSVAFWCNPISGHATLYWYQQILGQGPKLLIQFQNNGVVDDSQLPKDRFSAERLKGVDSTLKIQPAKLEDSAVYLCASSSVRGVKNIQYFGAGTRLSVL.